The entry below describes one T cell receptor beta chain. Under the authors' procedure: Estimation of nucleated cell counts relied on the amplification of reference gene primers. TCRdb's table, derived via immunoSEQ multiplex PCR, lists solely in-frame clones and lacks some. V and J calls and clone size follow that table, whereas D and trimming were derived from the DNA. This table holds 100,000 to 150,000 clones, over 75% found once. Unmatched junction bases numbered 11, after V lost 4 bases and J lost 5 bases. This CDR3 is 16 amino acids long. Germline V gives CDR1 SNHLY, CDR2 FYNNEI. This record comes from a study of blood T cell repertoires in COVID-19. The overall study: Acute and convalescent COVID-19 specimens originated in the United States, Italy and Spain. The cDNA or gDNA used as material had been derived from T cells, B-cell-depleted T cells, or PBMCs.

The source material was peripheral blood. The sequence came from an elderly man with active or convalescent COVID-19. This chain links TRBV2 with TRBJ2-5, with TRBD2 identical over 9 bases. CDR3 sequence reads: CASSANSGSRWETQYF. CDR3 bases: TGTGCCAGCAGTGCAAATAGCGGGAGTAGGTGGGAGACCCAGTACTTC.